This T cell receptor beta chain originates from a study of blood T cell repertoires in COVID-19. On the study more broadly: Acute and convalescent COVID-19 samples came from the United States, Italy and Spain.

Per the original data handling: Amplification with reference gene primers provided the estimates of nucleated cell counts. TCRdb keeps only in-frame clones here, not all; method: immunoSEQ multiplex PCR. V and J calls and clone size are those listed in that table; D and trimming were worked out from the DNA. Among around 360,000 clones listed, approximately 89% were seen once. CDR1 SGHRS and CDR2 YFSETQ come from the germline V gene. The CDR3 sequence is 14 residues long. The V and J ends lost 4 bases and 1 base, in that order; junction bases with no gene match: 1. A word on this clone: Other DNA sequences from this sample encode an identical CDR3 as well.

The source material was PBMCs or T cells enriched from blood (not recorded which). The chain links TRBV5-1 to TRBJ1-1; 10 nucleotides align to TRBD1. The TCR sequence derives from a man aged 35 to 55 in a cohort exposed to, infected with or recovered from COVID-19 (not recorded which). CDR3 protein: CASSGQGGNTEAFF. For the CDR3, the DNA is TGCGCCAGCAGCGGACAGGGGGGGAACACTGAAGCTTTCTTT.